This entry describes one T cell receptor beta chain. As yet, its antigen is unknown. Primers included in the PCR were 60 Vbeta and 13 Jbeta primers. The assay was immunoSEQ multiplex PCR, and TCRdb's table has in-frame clones only and misses some. The data hold some 150,000 clones, with around 79% observed a single time. The data stem from a study of cytomegalovirus exposure and HLA in healthy donors. Findings and limits, study-wide: A few CMV-associated chains proved CMV antigen-specific in vitro. According to a later analysis, donors in an Asian-associated ancestry cluster reportedly had fewer N-insertions than the roughly 640-donor mean. Clonal expansion, a later analysis showed, was greater in HLA-associated TCR beta chains than in equally common others. Immune exposure data for these donors was limited to CMV serostatus.

With 10 bases removed from V and 3 bases from J, the gap between germline ends came to 12 bases. The CDR3 length is 13 residues. Germline V gene sequence: CDR1 ENHRY, CDR2 SYGVKD. The sequence was collected from a man in his forties in good health and CMV-seronegative. The V call is TRBV10-3, the J call TRBJ2-2, with D possibly being TRBD1 (6 bases). Sequencing was carried out using PBMCs. This CDR3 reads CATTGLDTGELFF. The DNA for the CDR3 is TGTGCCACCACAGGGCTAGACACCGGGGAGCTGTTTTTT.